What follows are 14 T cell receptor beta chains derived from one specimen sequenced in a study of blood T cell repertoires in COVID-19. Here immunoSEQ multiplex PCR was the method, and the copy in TCRdb shows in-frame clones only, minus some. This sample has about 330,000 clones, with roughly 87% found just once. The sequenced sample was PBMCs or T cells enriched from blood (not recorded which). The receptors stem from a woman aged 25 to 45 who had recovered from COVID-19.

CDR3 region: CATSDPGTSGAYEQFF. DNA of the CDR3: TGTGCCACCAGTGACCCCGGGACTAGCGGGGCGTATGAGCAGTTCTTC. The genes are TRBV24-1 and TRBJ2-1; 13 positions agree with TRBD2. This CDR3 has 16 amino acids. From germline, CDR1 is KGHDR and CDR2 SFDVKD. With V trimmed by 4 bases and J by 8 bases, 7 bases remained unmatched.

A single count supports this clone. This chain connects TRBV18 to TRBJ1-5; D is possibly TRBD1 (6 bases). The V gene lost 6 bases and the J gene lost 2 bases, with 14 bases spanning the gap. The CDR3 runs to 15 residues. CDR1 and CDR2 (germline): KGHSH, LQKENI. This chain's CDR3 is CASSPSQGGNQPQHF. As DNA, the CDR3 is TGTGCCAGCTCCCCCTCACAGGGCGGCAATCAGCCCCAGCATTTT.

This rearrangement joins TRBV27 to TRBJ2-7; no clear D. V lost 5 bases and J 2 bases, leaving 16 bases between the germline ends. The CDR3 contains 15 residues. The germline V gene encodes CDR1 MNHEY and CDR2 SMNVEV (reference sequence). CDR3 residues: CASSPVRSLPYEQYF. The CDR3 DNA is TGTGCCAGCAGTCCCGTTAGGAGTTTGCCCTACGAGCAGTACTTC.

The rearrangement joins TRBV14 to TRBJ1-1, with 8 bases matching TRBD1. V shed 4 bases and J 3 bases; nucleotides not matched to a gene: 7. The CDR3 covers 15 residues. Germline V gene data show CDR1 as SGHDN and CDR2 as FVKESK. This CDR3 is CASSRTTGDYTEAFF. Written as DNA, the CDR3 is TGTGCCAGCAGCCGCACGACAGGGGACTACACTGAAGCTTTCTTT.

The genes are TRBV19 and TRBJ1-1; TRBD1 matches 8 bases. Germline V gene data show CDR1 as LNHDA and CDR2 as SQIVND (reference sequence). The CDR3 length is 18 residues. V shed 6 bases and J 2 bases; nucleotides not matched to a gene: 17. CDR3 bases: TGTGCCAGTAGCATACGGAGGGAGACAGGGGCTATAAACACTGAAGCTTTCTTT. Its protein product is CASSIRRETGAINTEAFF.

This chain uses TRBV6-4 with TRBJ1-5; D unclear. The germline gives CDR1 MRHNA, CDR2 SNTAGT. V was cut by 3 bases and J by 1 base, with 10 bases left in between. The CDR3 totals 15 residues. CDR3 in amino acids: CASSEEAGSNQPQHF. The DNA of the CDR3 is TGTGCCAGCAGTGAAGAGGCCGGAAGCAATCAGCCCCAGCATTTT.

This chain uses TRBV7-9 with TRBJ2-3, with TRBD2 matching over 10 bases. From germline, CDR1 is SEHNR and CDR2 FQNEAQ (reference sequence). This CDR3 region has 15 residues. With 5 bases clipped from V and 4 bases from J, the junction kept 6 bases outside the gene matches. As DNA, the CDR3 is TGTGCCAGCAGCCTCAGCGGGGGGGTCGCAGATACGCAGTATTTT. Translation: CASSLSGGVADTQYF.

The chain has TRBV12-3 or TRBV12-4 and TRBJ1-2; TRBD1 matches 10 bases. Trimming at V came to 4 bases and at J to 8 bases, leaving 4 bases not matched to a gene. The CDR3 has 13 residues. In nucleotides, the CDR3 is TGTGCCAGCAGTTCCTCGACAGGGGGCGGCTACACCTTC. As protein: CASSSSTGGGYTF.

The chain recombines TRBV12-3 or TRBV12-4 with TRBJ1-2, with D perhaps matching TRBD1 (6 bases). Trimming stripped 1 base from V and 5 bases from J, with 8 bases between. The CDR3 has 13 residues. The CDR3 here is CASSLGGPYGYTF. In nucleotides, the CDR3 is TGTGCCAGCAGTTTAGGGGGGCCTTATGGCTACACCTTC.

The V gene is TRBV6-5, the J gene TRBJ1-6, with 9 bases aligning to TRBD1. There are 14 residues in the CDR3. With 7 bases clipped from V and 7 bases from J, the junction kept 5 bases outside the gene matches. The germline CDR1 and CDR2 sequences are MNHEY and SVGAGI. The CDR3 DNA follows: TGTGCCAGCATCGTGGACAGGGGAAATTCACCCCTCCACTTT. Its translation: CASIVDRGNSPLHF.

The chain carries TRBV7-3 and TRBJ2-2; 7 nucleotides align to TRBD1. V lost 5 bases, J lost 4 bases, and 1 base stayed unmatched. The CDR3 totals 13 residues. Germline V gives CDR1 SGHTA, CDR2 FQGTGA. Written as DNA, the CDR3 is TGTGCCAGCAGCCCAGGGGGCACCGGGGAGCTGTTTTTT. Translating it yields CASSPGGTGELFF.

The V and J genes are TRBV7-9 and TRBJ2-1; a possible D gene is TRBD1 (5 bases). The germline V and J ends were trimmed by 2 bases and 7 bases, with 18 bases remaining between them. CDR1 SEHNR and CDR2 FQNEAQ come from the germline V gene (reference sequence). The CDR3 sequence is 16 residues long. CDR3: CASSLSGLSLANEQFF. The CDR3 DNA reads TGTGCCAGCAGCTTATCAGGGTTAAGTCTGGCGAATGAGCAGTTCTTC.

This clone was seen more than once but under ten times. The rearrangement links TRBV21-1 to TRBJ1-5. TRBV21-1 represents a pseudogene. The CDR3 covers 18 residues. The CDR3 nucleotides read TGTGCCAGCAGCAAAAAGTCCGTGGACTTACGTAGCAATCAGCCCCAGCATTTT. Translating gives CASSKKSVDLRSNQPQHF.

The chain joins TRBV5-1 to TRBJ1-2, with TRBD1 matching over 8 bases. Germline CDR1 is SGHRS and CDR2 is YFSETQ. The CDR3 runs 15 residues. J gave up 0 bases and V 3 bases, and 4 bases lay outside the gene matches. CDR3: CASSWGQVANYGYTF. The DNA for the CDR3 is TGCGCCAGCAGCTGGGGACAGGTAGCTAACTATGGCTACACCTTC.